These 7 T cell receptor beta chains originate from one sample sequenced in a study of blood T cell repertoires in COVID-19. Sequenced by immunoSEQ multiplex PCR; TCRdb stores in-frame clones only, minus some. This sample has about 310,000 clones; roughly 90% occur once, and the top ten carry 2.9%. The sequenced sample consisted of peripheral blood. Source of these receptors: a woman aged 25 to 39 with COVID-19, enrolled during active disease.

The chain combines TRBV10-3 with TRBJ1-3, with D perhaps TRBD1 (5 bases). With 0 bases removed from V and 6 bases from J, the gap between germline ends came to 12 bases. The CDR3 has 15 residues. In germline, CDR1 is ENHRY, CDR2 SYGVKD. The CDR3 nucleotides are TGTGCCATCAGTGAGTCAGGGGCCAGCTTAAACACCATATATTTT. As protein: CAISESGASLNTIYF.

The V gene is TRBV7-2, the J gene TRBJ1-2; no clear D gene. The germline CDR1 and CDR2 sequences are SGHTA and FQGNSA. The CDR3 runs 12 residues. V dropped 7 bases and J dropped 5 bases, with 11 bases sitting between them. CDR3 amino acids: CASTETEYGYTF. CDR3 nucleotide sequence: TGTGCCAGCACCGAAACAGAGTATGGCTACACCTTC.

The chain employs TRBV15 and TRBJ1-1, with D hard to call. Between the trimmed V and J ends, which lost 2 bases and 1 base, there was a span of 11 bases. The CDR3 length is 15 residues. In germline, CDR1 is LNHNV, CDR2 YYDKDF (reference sequence). The CDR3 protein is CATSRSAVGNTEAFF. In DNA, the CDR3 is TGTGCCACCAGCAGAAGTGCCGTCGGGAACACTGAAGCTTTCTTT.

The chain recombines TRBV2 with TRBJ2-2; maybe TRBD2 (5 bases). The CDR3 totals 15 residues. Trimming removed 0 bases from V and 7 bases from J, with 12 bases in between. CDR1 is SNHLY, CDR2 FYNNEI, per germline. The CDR3 sequence is CASSEARAGIGELFF. CDR3 coding DNA: TGTGCCAGCAGTGAAGCTAGGGCGGGTATCGGGGAGCTGTTTTTT.

This clone was recorded once. Here the CDR3 reads CASSLGQSNTEAFF. DNA of the CDR3: TGTGCCAGCAGCTTAGGGCAGTCAAACACTGAAGCTTTCTTT. This sequence joins TRBV7-9 and TRBJ1-1; D gene uncertain. From germline, CDR1 is SEHNR and CDR2 FQNEAQ (reference sequence). CDR3 size: 14 residues. The V end was cut by 1 base, the J end by 2 bases, with 8 bases between.

The J gene is TRBJ1-1, the V gene TRBV6-1; D unresolved. V lost 2 bases to trimming and J lost 0 bases, with 19 bases between them. Germline CDR1 reads MNHNS; CDR2 reads SASEGT. The CDR3 runs to 18 residues. CDR3 DNA: TGTGCCAGCAGTGAAAAAGGTCGGAGCTTGGCTATGAACACTGAAGCTTTCTTT. Residues: CASSEKGRSLAMNTEAFF.

This chain uses TRBV27 with TRBJ2-7; 7 positions agree with TRBD1. The CDR3 totals 16 residues. The germline V gene has CDR1 MNHEY and CDR2 SMNVEV (reference sequence). The V segment lost 2 bases and the J segment 2 bases; nucleotides outside the gene matches: 9. CDR3 nucleotides: TGTGCCAGCAGTTTAGGGGACAGTACCCCTCCCTACGAGCAGTACTTC. This sequence encodes CASSLGDSTPPYEQYF.